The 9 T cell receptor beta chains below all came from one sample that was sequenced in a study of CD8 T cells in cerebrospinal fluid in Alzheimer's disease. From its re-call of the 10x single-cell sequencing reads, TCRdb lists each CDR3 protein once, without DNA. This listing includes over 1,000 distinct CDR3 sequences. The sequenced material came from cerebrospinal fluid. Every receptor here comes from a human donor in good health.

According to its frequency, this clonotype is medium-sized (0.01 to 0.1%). The CDR3 region is CASSEEGTASYEQYF. This chain joins TRBV6-1 and TRBJ2-7; TCRdb outputs TRBD1, but without DNA this stays unchecked. This CDR3 comprises 15 residues. Germline V CDR1 and CDR2: MNHNS, SASEGT.

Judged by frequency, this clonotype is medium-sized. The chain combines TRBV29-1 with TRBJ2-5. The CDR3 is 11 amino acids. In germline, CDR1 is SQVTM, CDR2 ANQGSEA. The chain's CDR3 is CSAQVQETQYF.

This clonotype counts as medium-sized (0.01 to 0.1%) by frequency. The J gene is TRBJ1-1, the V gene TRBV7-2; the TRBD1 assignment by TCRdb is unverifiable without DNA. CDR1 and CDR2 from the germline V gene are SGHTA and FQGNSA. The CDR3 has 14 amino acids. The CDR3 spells CASSIPGGHTEAFF.

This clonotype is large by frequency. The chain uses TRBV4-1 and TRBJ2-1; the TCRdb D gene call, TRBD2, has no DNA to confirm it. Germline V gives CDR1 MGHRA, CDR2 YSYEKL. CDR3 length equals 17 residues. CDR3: CASSQAESGGGGNEQFF.

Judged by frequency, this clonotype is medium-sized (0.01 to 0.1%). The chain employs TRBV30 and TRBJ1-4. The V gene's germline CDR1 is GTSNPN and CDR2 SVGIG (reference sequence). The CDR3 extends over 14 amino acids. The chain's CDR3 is CAWSSVGRGEKLFF.

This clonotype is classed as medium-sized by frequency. This CDR3 reads CRGGLAGYNEQFF. The chain uses TRBV20-1 and TRBJ2-1; as DNA is missing, the TRBD2 call by TCRdb cannot be tested. The CDR3 has 13 amino acids. The germline V gene encodes CDR1 DFQATT and CDR2 SNEGSKA (reference sequence).

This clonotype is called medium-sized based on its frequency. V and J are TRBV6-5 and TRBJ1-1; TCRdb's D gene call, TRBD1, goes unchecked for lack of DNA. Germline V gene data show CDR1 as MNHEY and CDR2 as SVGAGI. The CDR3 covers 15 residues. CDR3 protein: CASSYSAGRNTEAFF.

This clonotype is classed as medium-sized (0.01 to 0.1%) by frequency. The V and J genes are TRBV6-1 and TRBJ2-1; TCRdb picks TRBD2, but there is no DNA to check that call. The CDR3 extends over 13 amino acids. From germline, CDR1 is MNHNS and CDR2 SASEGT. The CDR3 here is CASREQGPNEQFF.

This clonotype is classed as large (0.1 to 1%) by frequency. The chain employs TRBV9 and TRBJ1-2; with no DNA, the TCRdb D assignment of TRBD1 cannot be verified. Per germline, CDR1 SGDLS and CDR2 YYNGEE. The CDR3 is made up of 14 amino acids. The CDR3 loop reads CASSVAGGNYGYTF.